This T cell receptor (beta chain) was captured in a study of cytomegalovirus exposure and HLA in healthy donors. Whole-study findings and limits: Later analysis demonstrated an association between a missense DCLRE1C variant and TCR beta V- and J-gene trimming. Per a later analysis, about 17,000 TCR beta sequences showed association with HLA alleles at 0.05 false discovery rate. Among TCR beta chains, those listed as cytomegalovirus-associated numbered roughly 150.

It was with 60 Vbeta and 13 Jbeta primers that the PCR ran. Per the study methods: Some 80 million unique TCR beta chains, 10 million to 14 million shared, were counted in a later analysis. The method was immunoSEQ multiplex PCR; TCRdb's version includes in-frame clones alone and lacks a portion of them. V and J calls and clone size follow that table, whereas D and trimming were derived from the DNA. The table has about 100,000 clones, roughly 78% seen once; the top ten hold approximately 3%. This clone showed up just a few times. Antigen specificity is unknown. V lost 5 bases to trimming and J lost 3 bases, with 5 bases between them. This CDR3 comprises 11 residues. CDR1 is SGHTA, CDR2 FQGNSA, per germline.

The genes are TRBV7-2 and TRBJ2-7; no firm D call. This receptor was identified in a woman aged 40-49 years in good health and CMV-seronegative. The sample consisted of PBMCs. The CDR3, as DNA: TGTGCCAGCAGCATACTCTACGAGCAGTACTTC. Amino acids: CASSILYEQYF.